This is a list of T cell receptor beta chains from one sample in a study of CXCR3-negative and CXCR3-positive naive CD8 T cells. TCRdb reanalyzed the 5' RACE reads, giving one entry per CDR3 protein sequence and no DNA. This repertoire comprises around 63,000 distinct CDR3 sequences; its ten largest clones make up roughly 4.4%. Input material: naive CXCR3+ CD8+ T cells from blood. These receptors were collected from a human donor in good health. Some clones in this sample may be carry-over from other donors' samples. Each CDR3 is given with its conserved first and last residue. Size values are once, few and many counts, or a class for expanded clones, and some rows have none.

J	size	V	CDR3
TRBJ2-7	NA	TRBV7-9	CASSYGQDPSYEQYF
TRBJ2-3	NA	TRBV29-1	CSVQSRLRGETDTQYF
TRBJ2-1	NA	TRBV6-5	CASSRLAGGDEQFF
TRBJ2-5	NA	TRBV7-3	CASSAGQVWGETQYF
TRBJ2-7	NA	TRBV29-1	CSVEVAGEEDYEQYF
TRBJ2-3	NA	TRBV7-6	CASILAGGSSTQYF
TRBJ2-7	NA	TRBV27	CASSPQGGRVYEQYF
TRBJ2-7	NA	TRBV29-1	CSVEDLDGVSYEQYF
TRBJ2-5	NA	TRBV13	CASSLGGMETQYF
TRBJ1-1	NA	TRBV20-1	CSARDFTGEIAEAFF
TRBJ2-1	NA	TRBV11-2	CASSSLGLADGLTYNEQFF
TRBJ1-2	NA	TRBV20-1	CSARGDRRSFNYGYTF
TRBJ1-5	NA	TRBV25-1	CASSEGAWAGNQPQHF
TRBJ2-6	NA	TRBV29-1	CSFSRANVLTF
TRBJ1-1	NA	TRBV28	CASSLVGGWDTEAFF
TRBJ2-7	NA	TRBV10-3	CAISEPGVAYEQYF
TRBJ2-2	NA	TRBV14	CASSHINANTGELFF
TRBJ2-5	NA	TRBV6-6	CASSYWREGETQYF
TRBJ2-2	NA	TRBV14	CASSRSWRLEGAGELFF
TRBJ2-5	NA	TRBV4-2	CASSQDGQGGETQYF
TRBJ1-5	NA	TRBV10-1	CASTPMGQGARSNQPQHF
TRBJ2-3	NA	TRBV9	CASSTKMDTQYF
TRBJ2-3	NA	TRBV7-2	CASSLGGPDTQYF
TRBJ2-7	NA	TRBV4-1	CASSQGPDSTYEQYF
TRBJ2-7	NA	TRBV7-2	CASSPNWEQYF
TRBJ1-5	NA	TRBV7-9	CASSLHSGEPQHF
TRBJ1-1	NA	TRBV18	CASSPAGREMNTEAFF
TRBJ2-1	NA	TRBV20-1	CSASPPVGAATLGNEQFF
TRBJ2-3	NA	TRBV10-3	CAISESVRTDTQYF
TRBJ1-5	NA	TRBV10-2	CASSEHRNQPQHF
TRBJ1-1	NA	TRBV7-6	CASSLAGGRGAEAFF
TRBJ2-1	medium-sized	TRBV2	CASSLLLAGDNEQFF
TRBJ2-1	NA	TRBV5-1	CGSSLVVGYNEQFF
TRBJ2-7	NA	TRBV7-9	CASTHQPTEREGPTYEQYF
TRBJ2-3	NA	TRBV7-3	CASSLSGGVTDTQYF
TRBJ2-1	NA	TRBV7-9	CASSFGDNEQFF
TRBJ1-5	medium-sized	TRBV6-5	CASSYSLGGPNQPQHF
TRBJ2-7	NA	TRBV7-9	CASSPSTDRLEQYF
TRBJ2-7	NA	TRBV7-3	CASAPWAGRTYEQYF
TRBJ2-7	NA	TRBV4-2	CASSQDVPYEQYF
TRBJ2-5	NA	TRBV29-1	CSVSGLRGETQYF
TRBJ2-1	NA	TRBV13	CASGILAAMSSYNEQFF
TRBJ1-1	NA	TRBV27	CASSVDRGIGTEAFF
TRBJ2-3	NA	TRBV10-3	CAISGVPGDTQYF
TRBJ2-7	NA	TRBV12-3/TRBV12-4	CASSFVSGGAEQYF
TRBJ2-3	NA	TRBV14	CASRQTSGDLTDTQYF
TRBJ2-1	NA	TRBV6-2/TRBV6-3	CAVEDGGYNEQFF
TRBJ2-7	NA	TRBV20-1	CSAMSQGPRQFNYEQYF
TRBJ2-1	NA	TRBV29-1	CSVEEGNEQFF
TRBJ2-2	NA	TRBV29-1	CSARGGNTGELFF
TRBJ2-1	NA	TRBV7-3	CASSPSQGLGDEQFF
TRBJ1-3	NA	TRBV7-2	CASSLSTVSFSGNTIYF
TRBJ2-5	NA	TRBV2	CANLGIETQYF
TRBJ2-7	NA	TRBV15	CATGVYDDSYEQYF
TRBJ2-3	NA	TRBV27	CASSSPTEDTDTQYF
TRBJ2-7	NA	TRBV21-1	CASSPKRAGALTYEQYF